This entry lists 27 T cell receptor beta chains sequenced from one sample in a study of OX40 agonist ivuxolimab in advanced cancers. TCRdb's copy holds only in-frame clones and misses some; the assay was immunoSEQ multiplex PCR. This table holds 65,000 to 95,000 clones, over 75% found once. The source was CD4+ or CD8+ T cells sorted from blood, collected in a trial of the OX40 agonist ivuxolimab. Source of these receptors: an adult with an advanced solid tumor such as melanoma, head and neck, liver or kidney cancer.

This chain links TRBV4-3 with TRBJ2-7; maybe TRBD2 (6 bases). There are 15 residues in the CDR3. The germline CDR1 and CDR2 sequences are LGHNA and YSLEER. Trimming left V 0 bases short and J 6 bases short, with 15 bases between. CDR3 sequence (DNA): TGCGCCAGCAGCCAAGAAGAAACGGGACTGGGCGAGCAGTACTTC. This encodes CASSQEETGLGEQYF.

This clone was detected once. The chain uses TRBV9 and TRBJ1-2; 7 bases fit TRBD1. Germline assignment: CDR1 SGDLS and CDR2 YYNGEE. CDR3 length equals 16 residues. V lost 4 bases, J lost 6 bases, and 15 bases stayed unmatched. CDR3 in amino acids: CASSPTAGQGVNGYTF. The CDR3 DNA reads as TGTGCCAGCAGCCCTACGGCGGGCCAGGGGGTCAATGGCTACACCTTC.

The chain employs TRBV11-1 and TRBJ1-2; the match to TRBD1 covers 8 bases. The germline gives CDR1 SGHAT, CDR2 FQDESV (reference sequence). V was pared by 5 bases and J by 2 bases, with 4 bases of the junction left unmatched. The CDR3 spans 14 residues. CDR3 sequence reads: CASSRDRGNYGYTF. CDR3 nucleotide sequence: TGTGCCAGCAGCCGCGACAGGGGAAACTATGGCTACACCTTC.

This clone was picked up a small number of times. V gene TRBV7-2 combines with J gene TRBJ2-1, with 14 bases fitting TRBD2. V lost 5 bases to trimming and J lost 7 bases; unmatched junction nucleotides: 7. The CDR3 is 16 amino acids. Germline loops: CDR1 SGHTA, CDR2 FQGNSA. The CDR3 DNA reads TGTGCCAGCAGCCGAAGGACTAGCGGGGGGTGGAATGAGCAGTTCTTC. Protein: CASSRRTSGGWNEQFF.

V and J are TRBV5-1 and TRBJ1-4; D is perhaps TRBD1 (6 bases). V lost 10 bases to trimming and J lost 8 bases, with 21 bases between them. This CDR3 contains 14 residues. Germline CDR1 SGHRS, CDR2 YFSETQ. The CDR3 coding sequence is TGCGCCCCCTTCCACGGGGGGCTGTCGGAAAAACTGTTTTTT. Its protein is CAPFHGGLSEKLFF.

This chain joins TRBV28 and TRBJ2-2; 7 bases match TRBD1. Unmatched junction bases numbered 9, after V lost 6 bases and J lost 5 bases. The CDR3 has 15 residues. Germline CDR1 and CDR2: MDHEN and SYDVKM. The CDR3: CASSPGQWRTGELFF. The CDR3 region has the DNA TGTGCCAGCAGCCCGGGACAGTGGAGGACCGGGGAGCTGTTTTTT.

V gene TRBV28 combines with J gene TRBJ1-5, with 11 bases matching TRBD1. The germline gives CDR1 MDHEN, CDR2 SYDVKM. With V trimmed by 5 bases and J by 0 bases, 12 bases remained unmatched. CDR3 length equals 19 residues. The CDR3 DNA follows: TGTGCCAGCAGTGGCGCCGGGACAGGGGGGCCCTATAGCAATCAGCCCCAGCATTTT. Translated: CASSGAGTGGPYSNQPQHF.

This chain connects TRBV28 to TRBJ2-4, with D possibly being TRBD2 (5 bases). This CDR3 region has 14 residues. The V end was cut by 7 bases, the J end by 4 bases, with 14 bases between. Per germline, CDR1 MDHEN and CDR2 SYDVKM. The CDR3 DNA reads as TGTGCCAGCAACCGGGATTCGGAGAAAAACATTCAGTACTTC. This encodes CASNRDSEKNIQYF.

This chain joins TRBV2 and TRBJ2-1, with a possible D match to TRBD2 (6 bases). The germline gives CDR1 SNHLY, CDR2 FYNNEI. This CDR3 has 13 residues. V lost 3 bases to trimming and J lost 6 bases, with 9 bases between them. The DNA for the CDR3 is TGTGCCAGCAGTGAGGTGGGGGGCAATGAGCAGTTCTTC. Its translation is CASSEVGGNEQFF.

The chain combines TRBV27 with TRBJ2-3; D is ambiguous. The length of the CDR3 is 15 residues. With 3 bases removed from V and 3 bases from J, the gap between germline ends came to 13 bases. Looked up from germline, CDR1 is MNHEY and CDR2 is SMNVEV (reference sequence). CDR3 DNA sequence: TGTGCCAGCAGTTTCTCTAGTTACCCTACAGATACGCAGTATTTT. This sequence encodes CASSFSSYPTDTQYF.

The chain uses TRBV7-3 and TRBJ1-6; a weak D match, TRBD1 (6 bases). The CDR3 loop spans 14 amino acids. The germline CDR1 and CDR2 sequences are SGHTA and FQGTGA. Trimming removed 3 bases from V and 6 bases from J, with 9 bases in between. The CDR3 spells CASSFGQTNSPLHF. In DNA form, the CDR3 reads TGTGCCAGCAGCTTCGGACAGACTAATTCACCCCTCCACTTT.

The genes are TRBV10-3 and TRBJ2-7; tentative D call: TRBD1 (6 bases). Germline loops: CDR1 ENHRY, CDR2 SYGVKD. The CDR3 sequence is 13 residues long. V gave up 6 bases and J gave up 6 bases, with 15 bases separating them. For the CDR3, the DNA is TGTGCCATCAGCGGGACACCCGGCAGCGAGCAGTACTTC. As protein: CAISGTPGSEQYF.

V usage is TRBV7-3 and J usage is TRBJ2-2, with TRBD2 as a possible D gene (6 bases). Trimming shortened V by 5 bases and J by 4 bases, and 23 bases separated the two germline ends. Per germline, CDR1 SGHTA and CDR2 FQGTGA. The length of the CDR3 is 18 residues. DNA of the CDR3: TGTGCCAGCAGCCCAACGGGAGCAAAGGTCAAGGGCACCGGGGAGCTGTTTTTT. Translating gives CASSPTGAKVKGTGELFF.

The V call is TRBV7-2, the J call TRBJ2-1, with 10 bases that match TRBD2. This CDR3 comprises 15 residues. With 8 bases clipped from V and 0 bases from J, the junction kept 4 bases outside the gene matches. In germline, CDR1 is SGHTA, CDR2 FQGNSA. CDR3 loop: CASLSSGSSYNEQFF. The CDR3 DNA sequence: TGTGCCAGCCTTTCTAGCGGGAGCTCCTACAATGAGCAGTTCTTC. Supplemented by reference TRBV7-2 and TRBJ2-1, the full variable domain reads GAGVSQSPSNKVTEKGKDVELRCDPISGHTALYWYRQSLGQGLEFLIYFQGNSAPDKSGLPSDRFSAERTGGSVSTLTIQRTQQEDSAVYLCASLSSGSSYNEQFFGPGTRLTVL.

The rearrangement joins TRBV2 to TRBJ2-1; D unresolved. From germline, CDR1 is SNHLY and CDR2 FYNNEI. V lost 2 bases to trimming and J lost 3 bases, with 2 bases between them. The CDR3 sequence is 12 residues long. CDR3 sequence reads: CASSESYNEQFF. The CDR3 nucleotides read TGTGCCAGCAGTGAAAGCTACAATGAGCAGTTCTTC.

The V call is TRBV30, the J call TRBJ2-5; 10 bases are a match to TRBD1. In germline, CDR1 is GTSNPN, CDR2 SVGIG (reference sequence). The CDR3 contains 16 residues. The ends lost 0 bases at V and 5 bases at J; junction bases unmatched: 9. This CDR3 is CAWSVIGGQGFETQYF. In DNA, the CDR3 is TGTGCCTGGAGTGTAATTGGGGGACAGGGGTTCGAGACCCAGTACTTC.

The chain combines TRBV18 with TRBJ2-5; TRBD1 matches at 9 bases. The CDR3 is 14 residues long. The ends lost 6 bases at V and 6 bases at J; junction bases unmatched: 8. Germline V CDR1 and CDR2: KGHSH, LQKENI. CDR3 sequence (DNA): TGTGCCAGCTCGGGACGGACAGGGGAAAAGACCCAGTACTTC. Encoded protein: CASSGRTGEKTQYF.

The CDR3 reads CASSPWTSGGAGQFF. The DNA of the CDR3 is TGTGCCAGCAGCCCCTGGACTAGCGGGGGGGCCGGTCAGTTCTTC. This chain uses TRBV2 with TRBJ2-1, with 15 bases fitting TRBD2. J lost 13 bases, V lost 6 bases, and 10 bases had no gene match. This CDR3 comprises 15 residues. CDR1 and CDR2 (germline): SNHLY, FYNNEI.

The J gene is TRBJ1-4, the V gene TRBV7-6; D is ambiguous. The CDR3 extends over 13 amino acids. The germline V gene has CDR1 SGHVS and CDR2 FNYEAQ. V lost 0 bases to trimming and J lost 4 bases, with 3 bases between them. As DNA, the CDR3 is TGTGCCAGCAGCTTAGCATATAATGAAAAACTGTTTTTT. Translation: CASSLAYNEKLFF.

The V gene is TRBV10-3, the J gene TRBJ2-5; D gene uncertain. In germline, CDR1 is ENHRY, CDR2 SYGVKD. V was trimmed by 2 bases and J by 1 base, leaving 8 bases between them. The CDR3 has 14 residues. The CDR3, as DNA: TGTGCCATCAGTGAGGGACCGACCCAAGAGACCCAGTACTTC. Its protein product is CAISEGPTQETQYF.

CDR3 sequence reads: CASSLDRRGLTNTGELFF. CDR3 coding DNA: TGCGCCAGCAGCTTGGATCGCAGGGGACTTACTAACACCGGGGAGCTGTTTTTT. V and J are TRBV5-1 and TRBJ2-2; D might be TRBD1 or TRBD2, each matching 6 bases. The V end lost 0 bases, the J end lost 2 bases, and 17 bases lay between the germline ends. CDR1 SGHRS and CDR2 YFSETQ come from the germline V gene. The CDR3 runs 18 residues.

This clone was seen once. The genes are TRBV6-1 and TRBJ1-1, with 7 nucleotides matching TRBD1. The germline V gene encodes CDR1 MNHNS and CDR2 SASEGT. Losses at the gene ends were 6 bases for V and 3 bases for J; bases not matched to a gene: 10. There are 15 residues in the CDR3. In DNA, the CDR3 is TGTGCCAGCAGCGATACAGGGGCTGCAGACACTGAAGCTTTCTTT. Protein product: CASSDTGAADTEAFF.

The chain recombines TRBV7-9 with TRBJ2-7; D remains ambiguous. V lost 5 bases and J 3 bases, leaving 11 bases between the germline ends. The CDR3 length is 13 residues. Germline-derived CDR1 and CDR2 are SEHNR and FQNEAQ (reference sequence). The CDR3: CASSPEHYYEQYF. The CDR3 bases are TGTGCCAGCAGCCCTGAACATTACTACGAGCAGTACTTC.

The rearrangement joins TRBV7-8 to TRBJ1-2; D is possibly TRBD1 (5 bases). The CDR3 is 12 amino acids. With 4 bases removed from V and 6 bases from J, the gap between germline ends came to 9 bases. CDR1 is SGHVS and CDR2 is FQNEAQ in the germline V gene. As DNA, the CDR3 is TGTGCCAGCAGCTCAGGGAAGAATGGCTACACCTTC. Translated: CASSSGKNGYTF. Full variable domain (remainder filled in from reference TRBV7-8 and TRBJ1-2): GAGVSQSPRYKVAKRGQDVALRCDPISGHVSLFWYQQALGQGPEFLTYFQNEAQLDKSGLPSDRFFAERPEGSVSTLKIQRTQQEDSAVYLCASSSGKNGYTFGSGTRLTVV.

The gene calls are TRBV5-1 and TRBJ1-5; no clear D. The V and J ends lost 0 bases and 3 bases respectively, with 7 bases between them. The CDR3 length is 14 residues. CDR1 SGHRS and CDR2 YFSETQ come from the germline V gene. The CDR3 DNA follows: TGCGCCAGCAGCTTGGGACCGATCAATCAGCCCCAGCATTTT. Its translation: CASSLGPINQPQHF.

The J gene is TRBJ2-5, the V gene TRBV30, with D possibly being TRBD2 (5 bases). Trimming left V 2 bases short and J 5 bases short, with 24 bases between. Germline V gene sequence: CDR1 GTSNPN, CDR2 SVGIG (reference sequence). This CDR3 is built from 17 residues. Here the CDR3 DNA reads TGTGCCTGGAGTAGTGAGGGTTTGCGGATCGGTAGTGAGACCCAGTACTTC. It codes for CAWSSEGLRIGSETQYF.

This CDR3 reads CASSSPVKTDTQYF. The DNA of the CDR3 is TGCGCCAGCAGCTCCCCGGTTAAAACAGATACGCAGTATTTT. This chain uses TRBV5-1 with TRBJ2-3; D is unclear. The germline V gene encodes CDR1 SGHRS and CDR2 YFSETQ. V was trimmed by 3 bases and J by 3 bases, leaving 11 bases between them. The CDR3 is 14 residues long.